This T cell receptor beta chain was identified during a study of blood T cell repertoires in COVID-19. Study in general: COVID-19 samples from acute and convalescent phases originated in the United States, Italy and Spain.

Sequencing used immunoSEQ multiplex PCR; TCRdb keeps in-frame clones, though not all of them. The sample gives approximately 150,000 clones, roughly four fifths of which show up once; 2% to 2.5% is in the top ten. The CDR3 runs to 15 residues. Trimming cost V 5 bases and J 7 bases, with 20 bases left between them. The germline gives CDR1 MDHEN, CDR2 SYDVKM. The J gene is TRBJ1-1, the V gene TRBV28; a weak D match, TRBD1 (6 bases). The receptor comes from a man between 35 and 55 years old with acute COVID-19. Sequenced input: PBMCs or T cells enriched from blood (not recorded which). This CDR3 is CASSPPPGAAFEAFF. The DNA for the CDR3 is TGTGCCAGCAGTCCGCCCCCAGGGGCTGCCTTTGAAGCTTTCTTT.